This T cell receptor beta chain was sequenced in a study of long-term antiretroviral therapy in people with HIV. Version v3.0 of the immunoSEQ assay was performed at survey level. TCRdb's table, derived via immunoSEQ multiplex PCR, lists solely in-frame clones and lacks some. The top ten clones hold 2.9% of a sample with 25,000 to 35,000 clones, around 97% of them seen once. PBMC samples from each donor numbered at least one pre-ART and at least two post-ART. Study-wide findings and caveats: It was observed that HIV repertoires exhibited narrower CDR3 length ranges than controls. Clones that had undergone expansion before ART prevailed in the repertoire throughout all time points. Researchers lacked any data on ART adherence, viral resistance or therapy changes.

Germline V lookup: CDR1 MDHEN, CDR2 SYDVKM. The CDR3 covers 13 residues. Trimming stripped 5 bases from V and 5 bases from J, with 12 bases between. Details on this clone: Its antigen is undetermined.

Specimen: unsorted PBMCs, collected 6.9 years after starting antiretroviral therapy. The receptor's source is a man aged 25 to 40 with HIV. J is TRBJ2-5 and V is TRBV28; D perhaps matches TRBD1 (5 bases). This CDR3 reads CASSMGHGETQYF. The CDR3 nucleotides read TGTGCCAGCAGTATGGGGCATGGGGAGACCCAGTACTTC.